Detailed here is one T cell receptor (beta chain). This sample was taken from a study of cytomegalovirus exposure and HLA in healthy donors. This CDR3 has 15 amino acids. CDR1 and CDR2 (germline): SGHDT, YYEEEE. With 7 bases removed from V and 2 bases from J, the gap between germline ends came to 17 bases. 13 Jbeta primers and 60 Vbeta primers were used for the PCR. Here immunoSEQ multiplex PCR was the method, and the copy in TCRdb shows in-frame clones only, minus some. The table includes approximately 150,000 clones, about 80% detected once. The TCR comes from a man in his thirties or forties in good health and CMV-seropositive. This chain connects TRBV5-6 to TRBJ2-3; D perhaps matches TRBD2 (7 bases). The sequencing input was PBMCs. CDR3 region: CASYPFGGHTDTQYF. The CDR3 region has the DNA TGTGCCAGCTACCCATTCGGGGGGCACACAGATACGCAGTATTTT.